These 12 T cell receptor beta chains share one sample of origin, sequenced in a study of blood T cell repertoires in COVID-19. Repertoires were generated with immunoSEQ multiplex PCR, while TCRdb's copy carries only in-frame clones and drops some. This sample yields about 88,000 clones, of which over 90% are seen a single time; over 1.5% belongs to the top ten. The sample taken for sequencing was peripheral blood. All receptors derive from a man aged 55-75 years with acute or convalescent COVID-19.

V and J are TRBV6-6 and TRBJ1-4, with TRBD1 matching over 9 bases. Germline V lookup: CDR1 MNHNY, CDR2 SVGAGI (reference sequence). J lost 8 bases, V lost 1 base, and 5 bases had no gene match. This CDR3 has 15 amino acids. CDR3 in amino acids: CASSYWTGVGEKLFF. In nucleotides, the CDR3 is TGTGCCAGCAGTTACTGGACAGGGGTCGGAGAAAAACTGTTTTTT.

The gene calls are TRBV28 and TRBJ2-1; possibly TRBD2 for D (5 bases). This CDR3 is built from 14 residues. V was pared by 2 bases and J by 7 bases, with 12 bases between. In germline, CDR1 is MDHEN, CDR2 SYDVKM. The CDR3: CASSLVLAMNEQFF. The CDR3 DNA reads as TGTGCCAGCAGTTTAGTGCTAGCAATGAATGAGCAGTTCTTC.

The gene calls are TRBV5-4 and TRBJ2-5; no definite D call. CDR3 length: 16 residues. The V end lost 4 bases, the J end lost 2 bases, and 18 bases lay between the germline ends. Germline CDR1 SGHNT, CDR2 YYREEE (reference sequence). CDR3 sequence (DNA): TGTGCCAGCAGCCCCGGGTCCTCCCTGGGTCAAGAGACCCAGTACTTC. This encodes CASSPGSSLGQETQYF.

The chain recombines TRBV6-4 with TRBJ1-1; TRBD1 aligns across 9 bases. V lost 5 bases, J lost 3 bases, and 4 bases stayed unmatched. The length of the CDR3 is 14 residues. CDR1 and CDR2 from the germline V gene are MRHNA and SNTAGT. This CDR3 is CASSMDRGHTEAFF. For the CDR3, the DNA is TGTGCCAGCAGTATGGACAGGGGACACACTGAAGCTTTCTTT.

This chain links TRBV5-6 with TRBJ2-7; D is unresolved. Germline lookup yields CDR1 SGHDT and CDR2 YYEEEE. The germline V and J ends were trimmed by 4 bases and 7 bases, with 9 bases remaining between them. The CDR3 is made up of 11 amino acids. The CDR3 reads CASSDDSEQYF. The DNA of the CDR3 is TGTGCCAGCAGCGACGACTCGGAGCAGTACTTC.

This clone was counted once. The chain is built from TRBV5-1 and TRBJ1-2; tentative D call: TRBD1 (6 bases). CDR1 and CDR2 from the germline V gene are SGHRS and YFSETQ. The V gene lost 1 base and the J gene lost 4 bases, with 17 bases spanning the gap. The length of the CDR3 is 16 residues. CDR3: CASSLRRGGESYGYTF. For the CDR3, the DNA is TGCGCCAGCAGCTTGAGGAGGGGGGGCGAATCCTATGGCTACACCTTC.

The chain carries TRBV7-9 and TRBJ2-7; perhaps TRBD2 as D (6 bases). Germline CDR1 reads SEHNR; CDR2 reads FQNEAQ (reference sequence). The CDR3 totals 14 residues. V lost 4 bases, J lost 9 bases, and 19 bases lay in between. The DNA for the CDR3 is TGTGCCAGCAGCTCCAGGGACTCCGATTCGGCGCAGTACTTC. It encodes CASSSRDSDSAQYF.

This sequence joins TRBV19 and TRBJ2-7; TRBD2 aligns across 11 bases. Germline loops: CDR1 LNHDA, CDR2 SQIVND (reference sequence). CDR3 length: 15 amino acids. V was pared by 1 base and J by 9 bases, with 8 bases of the junction left unmatched. In nucleotides, the CDR3 is TGTGCCAGTAGTATAGCGGGACTAGCGGACTTGGTGCAGTACTTC. It codes for CASSIAGLADLVQYF.

V and J are TRBV2 and TRBJ1-5; no clear D gene. The CDR3 contains 16 residues. Germline lookup yields CDR1 SNHLY and CDR2 FYNNEI. The V and J ends lost 6 bases and 7 bases respectively, with 22 bases between them. The CDR3 protein is CASSGPDGMGGQPQHF. CDR3 nucleotides: TGTGCCAGCAGCGGCCCGGACGGGATGGGAGGGCAGCCCCAGCATTTT.

With regard to this clone: At one end the junction does not follow the germline gene, possibly because of a read error. V is TRBV4-2 and J is TRBJ2-2; no reliable D call. The germline gives CDR1 LGHNA, CDR2 YNFKEQ. The CDR3 covers 14 residues. Here the CDR3 DNA reads TGTGCCAGCAGCCAAGATCCGAACTCCGGGGAGCTGTTTTTT. Amino acids: CASSQDPNSGELFF.

This sequence joins TRBV6-6 and TRBJ1-5, with D uncertain. Trimming stripped 6 bases from V and 4 bases from J, with 16 bases between. This CDR3 is 15 amino acids long. From germline, CDR1 is MNHNY and CDR2 SVGAGI (reference sequence). CDR3 coding DNA: TGTGCCAGCAGGCCCGGAGAACCGCGTAATCAGCCCCAGCATTTT. It is translated as CASRPGEPRNQPQHF.

The V and J genes are TRBV6-1 and TRBJ2-3; the D is unclear. The length of the CDR3 is 16 residues. Trimming pared 4 bases from V and 2 bases from J, leaving 16 bases between. Germline-derived CDR1 and CDR2 are MNHNS and SASEGT. The CDR3, as DNA: TGTGCCAGCAGTGTTACCCGGTTCCTCTCCACAGATACGCAGTATTTT. Protein sequence: CASSVTRFLSTDTQYF.